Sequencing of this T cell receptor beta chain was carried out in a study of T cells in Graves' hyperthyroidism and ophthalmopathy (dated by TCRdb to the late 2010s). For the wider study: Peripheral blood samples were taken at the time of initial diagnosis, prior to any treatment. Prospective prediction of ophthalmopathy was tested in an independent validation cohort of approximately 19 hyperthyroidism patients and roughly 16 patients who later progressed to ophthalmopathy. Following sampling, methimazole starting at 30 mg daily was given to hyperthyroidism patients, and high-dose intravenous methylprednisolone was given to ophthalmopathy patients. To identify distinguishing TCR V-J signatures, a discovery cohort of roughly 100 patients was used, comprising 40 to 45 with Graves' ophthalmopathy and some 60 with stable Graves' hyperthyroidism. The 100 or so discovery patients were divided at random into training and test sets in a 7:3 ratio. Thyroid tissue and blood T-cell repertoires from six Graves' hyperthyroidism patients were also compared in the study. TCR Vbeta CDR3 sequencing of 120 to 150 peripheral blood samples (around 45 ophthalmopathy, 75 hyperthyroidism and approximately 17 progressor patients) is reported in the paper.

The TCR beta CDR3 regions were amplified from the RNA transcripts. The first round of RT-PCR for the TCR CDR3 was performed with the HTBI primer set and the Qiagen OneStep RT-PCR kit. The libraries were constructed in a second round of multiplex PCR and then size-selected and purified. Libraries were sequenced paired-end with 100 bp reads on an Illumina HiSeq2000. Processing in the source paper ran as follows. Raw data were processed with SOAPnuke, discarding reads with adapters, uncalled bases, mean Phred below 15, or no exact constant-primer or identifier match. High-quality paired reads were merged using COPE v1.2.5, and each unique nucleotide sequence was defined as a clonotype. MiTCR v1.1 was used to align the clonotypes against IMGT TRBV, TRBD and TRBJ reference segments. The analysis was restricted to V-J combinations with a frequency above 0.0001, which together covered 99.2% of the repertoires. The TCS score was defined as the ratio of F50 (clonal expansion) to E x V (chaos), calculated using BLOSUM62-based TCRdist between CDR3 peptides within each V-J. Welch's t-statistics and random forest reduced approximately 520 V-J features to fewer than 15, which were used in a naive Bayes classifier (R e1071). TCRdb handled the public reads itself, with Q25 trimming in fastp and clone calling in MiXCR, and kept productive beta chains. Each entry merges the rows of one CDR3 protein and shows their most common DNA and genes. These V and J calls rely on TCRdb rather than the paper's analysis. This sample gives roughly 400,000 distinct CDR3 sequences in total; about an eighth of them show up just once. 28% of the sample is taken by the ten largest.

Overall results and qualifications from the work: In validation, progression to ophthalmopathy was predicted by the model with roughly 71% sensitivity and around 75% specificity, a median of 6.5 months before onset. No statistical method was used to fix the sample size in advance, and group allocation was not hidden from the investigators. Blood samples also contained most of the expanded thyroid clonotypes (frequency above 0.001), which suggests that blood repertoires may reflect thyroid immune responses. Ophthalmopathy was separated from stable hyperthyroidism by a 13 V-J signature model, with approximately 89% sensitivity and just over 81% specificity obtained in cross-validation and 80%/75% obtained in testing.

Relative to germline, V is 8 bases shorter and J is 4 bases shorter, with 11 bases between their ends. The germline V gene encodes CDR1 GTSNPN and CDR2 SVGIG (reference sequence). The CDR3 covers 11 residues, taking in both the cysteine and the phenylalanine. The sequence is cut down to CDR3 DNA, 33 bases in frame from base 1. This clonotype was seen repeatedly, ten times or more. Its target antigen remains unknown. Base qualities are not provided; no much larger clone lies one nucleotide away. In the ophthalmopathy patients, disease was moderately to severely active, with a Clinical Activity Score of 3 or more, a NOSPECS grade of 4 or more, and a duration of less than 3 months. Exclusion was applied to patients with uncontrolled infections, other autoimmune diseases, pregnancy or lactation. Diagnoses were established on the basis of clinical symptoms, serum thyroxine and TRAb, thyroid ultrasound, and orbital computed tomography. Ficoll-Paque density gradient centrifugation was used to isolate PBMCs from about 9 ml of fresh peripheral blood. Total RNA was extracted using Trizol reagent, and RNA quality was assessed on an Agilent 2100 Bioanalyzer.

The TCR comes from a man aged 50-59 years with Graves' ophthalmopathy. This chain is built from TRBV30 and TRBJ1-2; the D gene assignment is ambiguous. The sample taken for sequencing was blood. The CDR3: CASTYIYGYTF. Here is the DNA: TGTGCCAGTACCTACATCTATGGCTACACCTTC.